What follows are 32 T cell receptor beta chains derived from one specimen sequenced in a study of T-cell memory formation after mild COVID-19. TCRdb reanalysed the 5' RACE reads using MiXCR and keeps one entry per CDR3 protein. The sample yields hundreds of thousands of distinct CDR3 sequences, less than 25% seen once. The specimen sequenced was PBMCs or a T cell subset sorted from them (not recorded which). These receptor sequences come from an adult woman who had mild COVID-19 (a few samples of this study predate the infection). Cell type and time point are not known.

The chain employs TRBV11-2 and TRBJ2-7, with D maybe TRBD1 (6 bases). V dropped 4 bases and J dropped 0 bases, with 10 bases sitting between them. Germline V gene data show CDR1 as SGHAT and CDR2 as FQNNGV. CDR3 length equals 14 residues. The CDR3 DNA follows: TGTGCCAGCAGCTCACAGGGTTTCTCCTACGAGCAGTACTTC. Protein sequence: CASSSQGFSYEQYF.

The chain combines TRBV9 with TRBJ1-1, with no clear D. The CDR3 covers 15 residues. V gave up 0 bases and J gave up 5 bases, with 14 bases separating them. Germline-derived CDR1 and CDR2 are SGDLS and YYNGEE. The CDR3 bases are TGTGCCAGCAGCGTAGCTGGCAGGTTCTTAACTGAAGCTTTCTTT. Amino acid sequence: CASSVAGRFLTEAFF.

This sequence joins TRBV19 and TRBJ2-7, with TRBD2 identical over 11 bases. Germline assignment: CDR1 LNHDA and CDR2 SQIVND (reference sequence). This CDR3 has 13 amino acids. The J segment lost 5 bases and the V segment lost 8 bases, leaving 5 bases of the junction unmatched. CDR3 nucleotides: TGTGCCAGTTTGGGACTAGCGGAGAACGAGCAGTACTTC. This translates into CASLGLAENEQYF. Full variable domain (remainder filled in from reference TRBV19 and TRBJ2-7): DGGITQSPKYLFRKEGQNVTLSCEQNLNHDAMYWYRQDPGQGLRLIYYSQIVNDFQKGDIAEGYSVSREKKESFPLTVTSAQKNPTAFYLCASLGLAENEQYFGPGTRLTVT.

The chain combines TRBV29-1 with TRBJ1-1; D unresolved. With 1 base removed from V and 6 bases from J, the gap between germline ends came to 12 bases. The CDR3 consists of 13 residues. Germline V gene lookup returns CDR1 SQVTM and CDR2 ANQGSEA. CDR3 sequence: CSVEGEGFAEAFF. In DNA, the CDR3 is TGCAGCGTTGAAGGGGAAGGGTTCGCTGAAGCTTTCTTT.

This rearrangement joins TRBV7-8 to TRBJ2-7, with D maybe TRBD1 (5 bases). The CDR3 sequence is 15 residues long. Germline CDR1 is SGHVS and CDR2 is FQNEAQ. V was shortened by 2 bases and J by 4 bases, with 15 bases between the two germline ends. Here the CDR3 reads CASSLLEQDGYEQYF. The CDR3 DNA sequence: TGTGCCAGCAGCTTACTAGAACAGGACGGATACGAGCAGTACTTC.

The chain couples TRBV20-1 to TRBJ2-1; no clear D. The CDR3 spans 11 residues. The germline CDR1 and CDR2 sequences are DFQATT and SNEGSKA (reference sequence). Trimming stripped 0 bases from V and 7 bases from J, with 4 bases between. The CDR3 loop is CSARDRNEQFF. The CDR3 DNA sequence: TGCAGTGCTAGAGATCGTAATGAGCAGTTCTTC.

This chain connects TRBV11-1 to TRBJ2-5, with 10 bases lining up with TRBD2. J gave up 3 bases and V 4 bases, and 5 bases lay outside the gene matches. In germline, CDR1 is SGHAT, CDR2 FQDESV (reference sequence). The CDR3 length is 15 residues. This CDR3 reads CASSSHGLAEETQYF. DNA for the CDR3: TGTGCCAGCAGCTCCCACGGACTAGCGGAAGAGACCCAGTACTTC.

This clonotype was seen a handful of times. CDR3 coding DNA: TGTGCCTGGAGTCAGACAGGGGCCCATAGGAGTCAGCCCCAGCATTTT. Translating it yields CAWSQTGAHRSQPQHF. The rearrangement uses TRBV30 and TRBJ1-5; 8 positions agree with TRBD1. After removal of 2 bases from V and 6 bases from J, the junction contained 12 bases not matched to a gene. Germline-derived CDR1 and CDR2 are GTSNPN and SVGIG (reference sequence). There are 16 residues in the CDR3. Full variable domain (rest looked up from reference TRBV30 and TRBJ1-5): SQTIHQWPATLVQPVGSPLSLECTVEGTSNPNLYWYRQAAGRGLQLLFYSVGIGQISSEVPQNLSASRPQDRQFILSSKKLLLSDSGFYLCAWSQTGAHRSQPQHFGDGTRLSIL.

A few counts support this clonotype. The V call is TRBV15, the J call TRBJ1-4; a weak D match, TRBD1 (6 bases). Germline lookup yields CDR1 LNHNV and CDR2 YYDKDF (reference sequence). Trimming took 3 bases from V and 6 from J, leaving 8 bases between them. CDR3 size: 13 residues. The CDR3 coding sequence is TGTGCCACCAGCAGGGGGGGCGATGAAAAACTGTTTTTT. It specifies CATSRGGDEKLFF. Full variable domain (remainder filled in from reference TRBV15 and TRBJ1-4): DAMVIQNPRYQVTQFGKPVTLSCSQTLNHNVMYWYQQKSSQAPKLLFHYYDKDFNNEADTPDNFQSRRPNTSFCFLDIRSPGLGDTAMYLCATSRGGDEKLFFGSGTQLSVL.

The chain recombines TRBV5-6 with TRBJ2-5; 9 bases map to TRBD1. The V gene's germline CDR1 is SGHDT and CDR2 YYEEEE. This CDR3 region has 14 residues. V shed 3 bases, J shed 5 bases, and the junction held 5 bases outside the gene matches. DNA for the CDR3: TGTGCCAGCAGCTGGGGGACAGGGAGCGAGACCCAGTACTTC. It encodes CASSWGTGSETQYF.

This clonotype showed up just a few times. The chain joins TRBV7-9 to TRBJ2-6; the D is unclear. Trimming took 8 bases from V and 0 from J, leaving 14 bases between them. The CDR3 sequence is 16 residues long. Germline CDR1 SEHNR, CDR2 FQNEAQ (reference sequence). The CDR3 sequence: CASSLGLGSGANVLTF. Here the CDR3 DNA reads TGTGCCAGCTCCCTGGGCCTTGGCTCTGGGGCCAACGTCCTGACTTTC.

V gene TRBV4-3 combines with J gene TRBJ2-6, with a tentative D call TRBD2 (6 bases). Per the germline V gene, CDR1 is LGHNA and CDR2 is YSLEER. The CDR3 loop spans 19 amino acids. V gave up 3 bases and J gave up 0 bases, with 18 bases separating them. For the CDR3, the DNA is TGCGCCAGCAGCCAGAAGGCTAGCGTAAGACGCTCTGGGGCCAACGTCCTGACTTTC. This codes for CASSQKASVRRSGANVLTF.

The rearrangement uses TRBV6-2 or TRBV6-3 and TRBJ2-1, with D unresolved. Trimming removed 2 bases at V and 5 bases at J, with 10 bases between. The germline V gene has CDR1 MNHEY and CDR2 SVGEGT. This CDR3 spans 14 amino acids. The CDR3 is CASSYGAIDNEQFF. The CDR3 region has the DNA TGTGCCAGCAGTTACGGAGCGATAGACAATGAGCAGTTCTTC.

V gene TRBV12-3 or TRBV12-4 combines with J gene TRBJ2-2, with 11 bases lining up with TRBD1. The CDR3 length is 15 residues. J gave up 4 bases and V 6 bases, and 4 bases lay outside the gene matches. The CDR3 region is CASSEDRGLTGELFF. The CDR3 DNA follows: TGTGCCAGCAGCGAGGACAGGGGGCTCACCGGGGAGCTGTTTTTT.

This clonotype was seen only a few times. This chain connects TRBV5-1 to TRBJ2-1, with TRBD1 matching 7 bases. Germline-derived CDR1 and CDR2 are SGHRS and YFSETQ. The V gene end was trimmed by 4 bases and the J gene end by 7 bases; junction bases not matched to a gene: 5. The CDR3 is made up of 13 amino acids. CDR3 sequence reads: CASSTDRANEQFF. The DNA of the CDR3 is TGCGCCAGCAGCACCGACAGGGCTAATGAGCAGTTCTTC. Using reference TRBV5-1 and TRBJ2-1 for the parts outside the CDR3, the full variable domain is KAGVTQTPRYLIKTRGQQVTLSCSPISGHRSVSWYQQTPGQGLQFLFEYFSETQRNKGNFPGRFSGRQFSNSRSEMNVSTLELGDSALYLCASSTDRANEQFFGPGTRLTVL.

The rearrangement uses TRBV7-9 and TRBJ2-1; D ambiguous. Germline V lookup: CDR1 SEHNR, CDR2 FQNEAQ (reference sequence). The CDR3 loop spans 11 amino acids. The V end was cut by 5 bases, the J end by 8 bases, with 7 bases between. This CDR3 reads CASSPKYEQFF. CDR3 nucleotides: TGTGCCAGCAGCCCAAAATATGAGCAGTTCTTC.

In DNA, the CDR3 is TGTGCCACCAGTGACCCTAGCGAGGTCTACAATGAGCAGTTCTTC. Translating it yields CATSDPSEVYNEQFF. J is TRBJ2-1 and V is TRBV24-1, with D maybe TRBD2 (6 bases). The CDR3 covers 15 residues. Deletions cut 4 bases from V and 3 bases from J, with 12 bases between. CDR1 KGHDR and CDR2 SFDVKD come from the germline V gene.

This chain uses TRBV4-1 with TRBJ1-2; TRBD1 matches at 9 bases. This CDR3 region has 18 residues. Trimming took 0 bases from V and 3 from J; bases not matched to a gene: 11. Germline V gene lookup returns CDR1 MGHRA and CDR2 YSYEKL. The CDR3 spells CASSQDAFGQGWDYGYTF. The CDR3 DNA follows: TGCGCCAGCAGCCAAGACGCGTTCGGACAGGGGTGGGACTATGGCTACACCTTC.

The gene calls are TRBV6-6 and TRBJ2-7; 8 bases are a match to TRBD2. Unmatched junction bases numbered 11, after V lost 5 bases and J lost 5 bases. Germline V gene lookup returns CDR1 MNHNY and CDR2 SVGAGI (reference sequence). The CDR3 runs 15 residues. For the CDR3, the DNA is TGTGCCAGCAGTCCCCCCGGGACTAGGGCCCACGAGCAGTACTTC. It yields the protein CASSPPGTRAHEQYF.

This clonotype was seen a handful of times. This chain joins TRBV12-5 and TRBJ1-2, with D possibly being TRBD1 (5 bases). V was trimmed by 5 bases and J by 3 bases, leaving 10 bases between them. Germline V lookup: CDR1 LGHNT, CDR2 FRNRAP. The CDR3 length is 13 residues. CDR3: CASGRQGYYGYTF. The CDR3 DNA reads TGTGCTAGTGGTCGCCAGGGCTACTATGGCTACACCTTC.

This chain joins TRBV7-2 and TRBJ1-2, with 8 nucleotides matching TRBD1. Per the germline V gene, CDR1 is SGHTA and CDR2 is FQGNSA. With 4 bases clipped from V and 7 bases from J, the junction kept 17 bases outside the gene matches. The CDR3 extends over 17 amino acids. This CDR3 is CASSSLGVQGALSGYTF. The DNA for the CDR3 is TGTGCCAGCAGCTCGCTTGGGGTCCAGGGGGCGCTTTCTGGCTACACCTTC.

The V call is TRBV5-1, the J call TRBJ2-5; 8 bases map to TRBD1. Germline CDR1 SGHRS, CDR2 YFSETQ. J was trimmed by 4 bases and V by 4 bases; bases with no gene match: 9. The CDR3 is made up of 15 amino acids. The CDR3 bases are TGCGCCAGCAGCCGAAGCAGGGGGCAGGGAGAGACCCAGTACTTC. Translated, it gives CASSRSRGQGETQYF. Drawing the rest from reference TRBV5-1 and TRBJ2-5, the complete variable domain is KAGVTQTPRYLIKTRGQQVTLSCSPISGHRSVSWYQQTPGQGLQFLFEYFSETQRNKGNFPGRFSGRQFSNSRSEMNVSTLELGDSALYLCASSRSRGQGETQYFGPGTRLLVL.

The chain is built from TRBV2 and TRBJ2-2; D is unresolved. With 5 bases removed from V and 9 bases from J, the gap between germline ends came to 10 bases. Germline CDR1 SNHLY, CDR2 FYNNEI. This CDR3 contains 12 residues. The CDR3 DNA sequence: TGTGCCAGCAGTTCACACCGGTGGGAGCTGTTTTTT. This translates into CASSSHRWELFF.

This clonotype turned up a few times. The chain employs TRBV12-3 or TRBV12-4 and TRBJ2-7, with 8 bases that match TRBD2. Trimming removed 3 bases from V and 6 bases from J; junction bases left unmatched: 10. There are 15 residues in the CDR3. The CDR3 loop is CASSLSGSSPREQYF. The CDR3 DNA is TGTGCCAGCAGTTTGAGCGGGAGCAGCCCCCGCGAGCAGTACTTC.

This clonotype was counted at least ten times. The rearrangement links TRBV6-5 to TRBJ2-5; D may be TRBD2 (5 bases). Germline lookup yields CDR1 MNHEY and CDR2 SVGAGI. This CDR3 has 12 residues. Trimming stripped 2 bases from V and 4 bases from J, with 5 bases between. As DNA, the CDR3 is TGTGCCAGCAGTTACCGGGGAGAGACCCAGTACTTC. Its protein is CASSYRGETQYF.

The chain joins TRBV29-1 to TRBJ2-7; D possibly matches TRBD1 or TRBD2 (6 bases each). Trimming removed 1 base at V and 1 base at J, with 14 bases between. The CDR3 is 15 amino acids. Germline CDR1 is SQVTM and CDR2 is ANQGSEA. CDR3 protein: CSVEARGDTSYEQYF. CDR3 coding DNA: TGCAGCGTTGAAGCCCGCGGGGACACATCCTACGAGCAGTACTTC.

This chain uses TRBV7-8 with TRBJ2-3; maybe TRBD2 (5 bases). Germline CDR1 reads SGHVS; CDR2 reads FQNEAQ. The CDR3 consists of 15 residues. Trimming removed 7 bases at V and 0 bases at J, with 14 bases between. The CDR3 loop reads CASKTIALSTDTQYF. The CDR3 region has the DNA TGTGCCAGCAAGACTATAGCGTTAAGCACAGATACGCAGTATTTT.

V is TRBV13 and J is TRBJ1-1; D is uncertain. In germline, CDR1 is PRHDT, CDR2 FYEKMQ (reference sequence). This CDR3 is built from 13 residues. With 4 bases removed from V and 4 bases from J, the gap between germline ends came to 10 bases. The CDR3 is CASSSQLTTEAFF. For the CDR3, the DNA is TGTGCCAGCAGCTCCCAGTTGACCACTGAAGCTTTCTTT. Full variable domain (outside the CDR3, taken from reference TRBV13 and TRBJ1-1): AAGVIQSPRHLIKEKRETATLKCYPIPRHDTVYWYQQGPGQDPQFLISFYEKMQSDKGSIPDRFSAQQFSDYHSELNMSSLELGDSALYFCASSSQLTTEAFFGQGTRLTVV.

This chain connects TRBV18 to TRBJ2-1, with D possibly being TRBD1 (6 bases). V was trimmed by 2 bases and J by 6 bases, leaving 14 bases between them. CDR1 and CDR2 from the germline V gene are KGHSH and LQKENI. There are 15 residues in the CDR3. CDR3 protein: CASSPGPQGGNEQFF. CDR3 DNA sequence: TGTGCCAGCTCACCAGGTCCACAGGGTGGCAATGAGCAGTTCTTC.

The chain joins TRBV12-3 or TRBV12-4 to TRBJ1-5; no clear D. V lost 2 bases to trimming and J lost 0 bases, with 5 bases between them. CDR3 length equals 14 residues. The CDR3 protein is CASSLRASNQPQHF. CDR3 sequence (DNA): TGTGCCAGCAGTTTACGGGCTAGCAATCAGCCCCAGCATTTT.

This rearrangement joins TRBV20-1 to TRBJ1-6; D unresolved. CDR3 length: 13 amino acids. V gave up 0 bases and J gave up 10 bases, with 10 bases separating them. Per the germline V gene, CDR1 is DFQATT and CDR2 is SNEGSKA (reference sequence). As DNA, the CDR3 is TGCAGTGCTAGAGAGGAGTTTAGCTCACCCCTCCACTTT. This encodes CSAREEFSSPLHF.

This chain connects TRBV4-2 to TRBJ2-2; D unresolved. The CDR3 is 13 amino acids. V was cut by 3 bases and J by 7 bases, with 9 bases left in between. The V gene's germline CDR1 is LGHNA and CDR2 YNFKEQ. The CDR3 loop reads CASSHEGDGELFF. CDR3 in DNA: TGTGCCAGCAGCCATGAAGGCGACGGGGAGCTGTTTTTT.